The 21 T cell receptor beta chains in this list originate from one sample, sequenced in a study of blood T cell repertoires in COVID-19. Some clones are missing from TCRdb's copy, which holds only in-frame ones; the method was immunoSEQ multiplex PCR. The sample lists about 310,000 clones, roughly 88% occurring once. Sequences were obtained from peripheral blood. These receptors all come from a woman aged 25 to 39 with COVID-19, enrolled during active disease.

Only a few counts were recorded for this clone. Different DNA sequences within this sample yield the same CDR3. This chain links TRBV7-9 with TRBJ2-1, with 14 bases fitting TRBD2. V dropped 1 base and J dropped 9; count of bases not matched to a gene: 5. Germline V gene sequence: CDR1 SEHNR, CDR2 FQNEAQ (reference sequence). The CDR3 extends over 16 amino acids. The CDR3 bases are TGTGCCAGCAGCTTAGGGGGACTAGCGGGAGTAGGTGAGCAGTTCTTC. As protein: CASSLGGLAGVGEQFF.

The chain joins TRBV27 to TRBJ1-2; TRBD1 matches at 8 bases. V shed 8 bases, J shed 8 bases, and the junction held 16 bases outside the gene matches. The CDR3 length is 15 residues. Germline assignment: CDR1 MNHEY and CDR2 SMNVEV (reference sequence). The CDR3 reads CASGKAGDRRRGYTF. The CDR3 DNA follows: TGTGCCAGCGGAAAAGCCGGGGACAGGCGGAGAGGCTACACCTTC.

The rearrangement joins TRBV25-1 to TRBJ1-6; 8 nucleotides align to TRBD1. V gave up 4 bases and J gave up 14 bases; unmatched junction bases: 13. CDR3 length: 15 amino acids. CDR1 and CDR2 from the germline V gene are MGHDK and SYGVNS. The CDR3 coding sequence is TGTGCCAGCAGTGGGTTCAGGGGGCCAAACTCTTCCCTCCACTTT. Amino acids: CASSGFRGPNSSLHF.

In its sample, this clone was seen once. This chain joins TRBV12-3 or TRBV12-4 and TRBJ2-1; maybe TRBD2 (5 bases). This CDR3 has 12 amino acids. Trimming stripped 3 bases from V and 9 bases from J, with 9 bases between. The DNA of the CDR3 is TGTGCCAGCAGTTTGTTAGCGTTTGAGCAGTTCTTC. It translates to CASSLLAFEQFF.

The V gene is TRBV6-5, the J gene TRBJ1-1, with D possibly matching TRBD1 (5 bases). This CDR3 comprises 13 residues. Germline V gene lookup returns CDR1 MNHEY and CDR2 SVGAGI. Between the trimmed V and J ends, which lost 7 bases and 5 bases, there was a span of 14 bases. The CDR3 sequence is CASKRTEGTEAFF. The CDR3 region has the DNA TGTGCCAGCAAAAGGACGGAGGGGACTGAAGCTTTCTTT.

V is TRBV7-3 and J is TRBJ2-1; D possibly corresponds to TRBD2 (6 bases). CDR1 is SGHTA, CDR2 FQGTGA, per germline. Trimming stripped 2 bases from V and 7 bases from J, with 12 bases between. The CDR3 runs 14 residues. The CDR3 reads CASSLSGAANEQFF. Here the CDR3 DNA reads TGTGCCAGCAGCTTATCGGGAGCCGCAAATGAGCAGTTCTTC.

V is TRBV6-5 and J is TRBJ1-4; D unresolved. The CDR3 consists of 15 residues. The ends were cut back, 6 bases at V and 7 bases at J, with 18 bases in the middle. CDR1 is MNHEY and CDR2 is SVGAGI in the germline V gene. CDR3 sequence (DNA): TGTGCCAGCAGCGCTGCGACGGGAGGAGGTGAAAAACTGTTTTTT. It translates to CASSAATGGGEKLFF.

In this sample, this clone turned up once. The chain couples TRBV2 to TRBJ1-1, with TRBD1 as a possible D gene (5 bases). Between the trimmed V and J ends, which lost 4 bases and 11 bases, there was a span of 23 bases. The CDR3 sequence is 15 residues long. The germline gives CDR1 SNHLY, CDR2 FYNNEI. In DNA, the CDR3 is TGTGCCAGCAGTGTCCCCGGGACTGTGGGAGTAGGTGCTTTCTTT. Residues: CASSVPGTVGVGAFF.

With regard to this clone: One junction end does not reproduce the germline sequence, and a read error may be involved. V usage is TRBV30 and J usage is TRBJ1-1; possibly TRBD1 for D (5 bases). The CDR3 runs 11 residues. Germline lookup yields CDR1 GTSNPN and CDR2 SVGIG (reference sequence). In nucleotides, the CDR3 is TGTGCCTGGAGTGTGGGGCAGGGCCCAAGGTGG. Amino acid sequence: CAWSVGQGPRW.

This clone was seen a single time. The genes are TRBV11-3 and TRBJ1-5; the match to TRBD1 covers 7 bases. The CDR3 covers 13 residues. Germline-derived CDR1 and CDR2 are SGHNT and YENEEA. J was trimmed by 4 bases and V by 5 bases; bases with no gene match: 2. CDR3 residues: CASSPGGNQPQHF. The DNA for the CDR3 is TGTGCCAGCAGCCCAGGGGGAAATCAGCCCCAGCATTTT.

The chain has TRBV9 and TRBJ1-3; 8 nucleotides align to TRBD1. CDR1 and CDR2 (germline): SGDLS, YYNGEE. The ends lost 3 bases at V and 0 bases at J; junction bases unmatched: 2. There are 15 residues in the CDR3. CDR3 region: CASSAGGASGNTIYF. The CDR3 DNA follows: TGTGCCAGCAGCGCAGGGGGCGCCTCTGGAAACACCATATATTTT.

The chain combines TRBV21-1 with TRBJ1-2; the listed D gene, TRBD1, was not tested against the DNA. TRBV21-1 has pseudogene status. CDR3 size: 15 residues. CDR3 in DNA: TGTGCCAGCAGCCTAAGGACAGGGGAGATCTATGGCTACACCTTC. Translation gives CASSLRTGEIYGYTF.

The rearrangement joins TRBV14 to TRBJ1-1; D is undetermined. From germline, CDR1 is SGHDN and CDR2 FVKESK. The CDR3 contains 15 residues. V lost 6 bases and J lost 1, with 15 bases in between. The CDR3 DNA is TGTGCCAGCAGAATGGAGGGCAGATCGAACACTGAAGCTTTCTTT. Its translation: CASRMEGRSNTEAFF. Using reference TRBV14 and TRBJ1-1 for the parts outside the CDR3, the full variable domain is EAGVTQFPSHSVIEKGQTVTLRCDPISGHDNLYWYRRVMGKEIKFLLHFVKESKQDESGMPNNRFLAERTGGTYSTLKVQPAELEDSGVYFCASRMEGRSNTEAFFGQGTRLTVV.

The chain links TRBV19 to TRBJ2-1; 14 nucleotides line up with TRBD2. This CDR3 is 16 amino acids long. J lost 8 bases, V lost 3 bases, and 6 bases had no gene match. Germline V gene lookup returns CDR1 LNHDA and CDR2 SQIVND (reference sequence). This CDR3 is CASSIGLAGGLDEQFF. In DNA, the CDR3 is TGTGCCAGTAGTATTGGACTAGCGGGAGGATTGGATGAGCAGTTCTTC.

The J gene is TRBJ2-7, the V gene TRBV19; D is perhaps TRBD1 (5 bases). Per germline, CDR1 LNHDA and CDR2 SQIVND (reference sequence). The germline V and J ends were trimmed by 2 bases and 5 bases, with 10 bases remaining between them. This CDR3 region has 13 residues. CDR3 bases: TGTGCCAGTAGTATAATCGCGACAGACGAGCAGTACTTC. Translating gives CASSIIATDEQYF.

The chain links TRBV5-6 to TRBJ2-6, with D maybe TRBD1 (6 bases). The CDR3 sequence is 18 residues long. The germline gives CDR1 SGHDT, CDR2 YYEEEE. The V end was cut by 5 bases, the J end by 1 base, with 19 bases between. CDR3 region: CASRLVRGSDSGANVLTF. CDR3 DNA: TGTGCCAGCAGACTGGTGAGGGGGAGTGATTCTGGGGCCAACGTCCTGACTTTC.

The chain couples TRBV2 to TRBJ1-1; maybe TRBD1 (6 bases). The CDR3 has 14 amino acids. Per germline, CDR1 SNHLY and CDR2 FYNNEI. With 1 base removed from V and 4 bases from J, the gap between germline ends came to 10 bases. In nucleotides, the CDR3 is TGTGCCAGCAGTGAAGGGGGGCGGCCCACTGAAGCTTTCTTT. This encodes CASSEGGRPTEAFF.

The rearrangement joins TRBV19 to TRBJ2-2; TRBD1 matches 7 bases. Germline V gene sequence: CDR1 LNHDA, CDR2 SQIVND (reference sequence). The CDR3 spans 14 residues. The ends lost 8 bases at V and 7 bases at J; junction bases unmatched: 10. The chain's CDR3 is CASRLGGEGGELFF. CDR3 DNA: TGTGCCAGTCGGTTAGGGGGCGAAGGCGGGGAGCTGTTTTTT.

The CDR3 sequence: CASSSDRNSYEQYF. CDR3 DNA: TGTGCCAGCAGTTCCGACAGAAACTCCTACGAGCAGTACTTC. V usage is TRBV28 and J usage is TRBJ2-7; TRBD1 might be the D (5 bases). The V and J ends lost 4 bases and 0 bases respectively, with 10 bases between them. Germline loops: CDR1 MDHEN, CDR2 SYDVKM. CDR3 length: 14 amino acids.

The V call is TRBV7-3, the J call TRBJ1-1; D is undetermined. The V end was cut by 5 bases, the J end by 2 bases, with 12 bases between. There are 14 residues in the CDR3. Germline V lookup: CDR1 SGHTA, CDR2 FQGTGA. CDR3 DNA: TGTGCCAGCAGCCTCTCAGGAGGTAACACTGAAGCTTTCTTT. Amino acid sequence: CASSLSGGNTEAFF.

The CDR3 reads CSASQTGLPSYEQYF. The DNA for the CDR3 is TGCAGTGCCAGTCAGACAGGCCTACCCTCCTACGAGCAGTACTTC. The chain combines TRBV20-1 with TRBJ2-7; the D gene is possibly TRBD1 (6 bases). The V gene's germline CDR1 is DFQATT and CDR2 SNEGSKA (reference sequence). This CDR3 comprises 15 residues. V lost 6 bases and J lost 0, with 18 bases in between.